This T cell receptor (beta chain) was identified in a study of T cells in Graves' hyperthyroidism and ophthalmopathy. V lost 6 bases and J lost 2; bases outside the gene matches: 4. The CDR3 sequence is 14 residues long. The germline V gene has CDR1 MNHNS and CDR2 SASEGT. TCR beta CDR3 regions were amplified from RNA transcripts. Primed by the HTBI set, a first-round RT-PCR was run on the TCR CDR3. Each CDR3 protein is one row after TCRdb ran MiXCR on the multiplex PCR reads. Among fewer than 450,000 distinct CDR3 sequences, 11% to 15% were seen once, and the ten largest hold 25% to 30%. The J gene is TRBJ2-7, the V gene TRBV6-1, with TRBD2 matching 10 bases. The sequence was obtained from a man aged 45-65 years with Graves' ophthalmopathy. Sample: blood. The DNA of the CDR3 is TGTGCCAGCAGCAAGCGGGAGGGTCCCTACGAGCAGTACTTC. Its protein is CASSKREGPYEQYF.